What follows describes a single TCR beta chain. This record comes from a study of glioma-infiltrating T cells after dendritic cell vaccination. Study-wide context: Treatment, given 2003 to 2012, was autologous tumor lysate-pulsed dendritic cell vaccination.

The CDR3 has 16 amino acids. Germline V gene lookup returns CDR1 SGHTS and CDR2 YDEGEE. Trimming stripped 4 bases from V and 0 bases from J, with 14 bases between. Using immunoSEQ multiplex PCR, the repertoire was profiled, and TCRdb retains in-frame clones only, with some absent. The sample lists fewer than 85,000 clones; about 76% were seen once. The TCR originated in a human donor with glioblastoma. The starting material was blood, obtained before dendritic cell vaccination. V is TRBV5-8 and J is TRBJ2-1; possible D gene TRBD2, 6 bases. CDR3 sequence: CASSPSAGSSYNEQFF. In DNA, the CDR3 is TGTGCCAGCAGCCCTAGCGCGGGGAGCTCCTACAATGAGCAGTTCTTC.